This T cell receptor beta chain was found in a study of molecular identifiers for immune sequencing clone quantification. Germline CDR1 SGHTA, CDR2 FQGNSA. The V gene lost 5 bases and the J gene lost 2 bases, with 17 bases spanning the gap. The CDR3 spans 16 residues. TCRdb independently ran MiXCR on the PCR reads; one entry per CDR3 protein. The data hold about half a million distinct CDR3 sequences, with roughly 23% observed a single time. This clonotype was seen many times. This chain uses TRBV7-2 with TRBJ2-3; possibly TRBD1 for D (6 bases). The receptor comes from a human donor in good health. Some libraries in this study had Jurkat cell RNA spiked in. Sequencing was carried out using naive CD8+ T cells from blood, with Jurkat cell RNA spiked in. Subset given: FACS-sorted CD8+CD4-CCR7+CD45RA+ naive T cells. The CDR3 DNA follows: TGTGCCAGCAGCCCCCGAGTAGGGGGTCTCACAGATACGCAGTATTTT. Translating gives CASSPRVGGLTDTQYF.